The 20 T cell receptor beta chains below were found in one sample sequenced in a study of Ad26.COV2.S vaccination and SARS-CoV-2 variants. Stated treatment: some 19 received Ad26.COV2.S at low or high dose, single or two shots; about 5 received placebo; per-sample allocation not given. All samples were drawn on day 63, counting from the first vaccine or placebo injection. TCRdb's copy holds only in-frame clones and misses some; the assay was immunoSEQ multiplex PCR. Of some 400,000 clones listed, about 91% were seen once; the top ten hold approximately 1.9%. Sequenced here: peripheral blood, sampled in a trial of Ad26.COV2.S vaccine versus placebo. These receptor sequences come from a person between 18 and 59 years old who received the Ad26.COV2.S COVID-19 vaccine or a placebo.

The chain employs TRBV6-2 or TRBV6-3 and TRBJ2-7; 9 bases map to TRBD2. The CDR3 consists of 17 residues. Germline V gene lookup returns CDR1 MNHEY and CDR2 SVGEGT. With V trimmed by 0 bases and J by 4 bases, 10 bases remained unmatched. As DNA, the CDR3 is TGTGCCAGCAGTTACTCGACTAGCGGAGTGGGCCTATACGAGCAGTACTTC. It specifies CASSYSTSGVGLYEQYF.

The chain combines TRBV14 with TRBJ1-1; D might be TRBD1 (5 bases). This CDR3 spans 15 amino acids. Germline lookup yields CDR1 SGHDN and CDR2 FVKESK. V dropped 5 bases and J dropped 0 bases, with 13 bases sitting between them. Here the CDR3 DNA reads TGTGCCAGCAGCTTACGACGGGGGATGAACACTGAAGCTTTCTTT. Translated, it gives CASSLRRGMNTEAFF. Based on the CDR3 plus reference TRBV14 and TRBJ1-1, the full variable domain is EAGVTQFPSHSVIEKGQTVTLRCDPISGHDNLYWYRRVMGKEIKFLLHFVKESKQDESGMPNNRFLAERTGGTYSTLKVQPAELEDSGVYFCASSLRRGMNTEAFFGQGTRLTVV.

J is TRBJ2-1 and V is TRBV9; TRBD2 agrees at 9 bases. The V gene end was trimmed by 0 bases and the J gene end by 8 bases; junction bases not matched to a gene: 6. The CDR3 covers 15 residues. Per germline, CDR1 SGDLS and CDR2 YYNGEE. The chain's CDR3 is CASSVGVAGDYEQFF. As DNA, the CDR3 is TGTGCCAGCAGCGTAGGGGTAGCGGGAGACTATGAGCAGTTCTTC.

V and J are TRBV2 and TRBJ2-7; the D gene is possibly TRBD1 (5 bases). The CDR3 loop spans 11 amino acids. The germline V and J ends were trimmed by 8 bases and 4 bases, with 9 bases remaining between them. Germline values: CDR1 SNHLY, CDR2 FYNNEI. The CDR3 DNA sequence: TGTGCCAGCGGGGCAGGTTACGAGCAGTACTTC. It codes for CASGAGYEQYF.

The V and J genes are TRBV5-6 and TRBJ2-1, with 8 bases aligning to TRBD1. This CDR3 spans 15 amino acids. The V and J ends lost 4 bases and 2 bases, in that order; junction bases with no gene match: 5. Germline CDR1 reads SGHDT; CDR2 reads YYEEEE. CDR3 amino acids: CASSTPGGAYNEQFF. In nucleotides, the CDR3 is TGTGCCAGCAGCACGCCAGGGGGCGCCTACAATGAGCAGTTCTTC. Full variable domain (rest looked up from reference TRBV5-6 and TRBJ2-1): DAGVTQSPTHLIKTRGQQVTLRCSPKSGHDTVSWYQQALGQGPQFIFQYYEEEERQRGNFPDRFSGHQFPNYSSELNVNALLLGDSALYLCASSTPGGAYNEQFFGPGTRLTVL.

The chain employs TRBV21-1 and TRBJ2-7; the table assigns TRBD1, which was not confirmed against the DNA. TRBV21-1 is given as a pseudogene. The CDR3 spans 16 residues. CDR3 sequence (DNA): TGTGCCAGCAGCAAAGAGCCAGGGGACGGATCTTACGAGCAGTACTTC. Translation gives CASSKEPGDGSYEQYF.

The genes are TRBV27 and TRBJ1-4; 9 bases agree with TRBD1. CDR1 MNHEY and CDR2 SMNVEV come from the germline V gene (reference sequence). Unmatched junction bases numbered 10, after V lost 10 bases and J lost 7 bases. This CDR3 comprises 14 residues. The CDR3 loop reads CATSRGQGSEKLFF. CDR3 in DNA: TGTGCCACCTCGAGAGGACAGGGGAGTGAAAAACTGTTTTTT.

The chain couples TRBV6-5 to TRBJ1-3; D uncertain. Germline-derived CDR1 and CDR2 are MNHEY and SVGAGI. The CDR3 runs to 14 residues. Trimming removed 5 bases from V and 2 bases from J, with 10 bases in between. CDR3 in DNA: TGTGCCAGCAGTCCCCGGGGAGCTGGAAACACCATATATTTT. It translates to CASSPRGAGNTIYF.

The chain recombines TRBV11-2 with TRBJ2-7; 8 nucleotides agree with TRBD2. This CDR3 region has 15 residues. V lost 0 bases, J lost 0 bases, and 1 base stayed unmatched. The V gene's germline CDR1 is SGHAT and CDR2 FQNNGV. CDR3 residues: CASSLETSASYEQYF. CDR3 nucleotide sequence: TGTGCCAGCAGCTTAGAGACTAGCGCCTCCTACGAGCAGTACTTC.

The gene calls are TRBV28 and TRBJ2-2; possible D gene TRBD2, 5 bases. The CDR3 length is 16 residues. CDR1 is MDHEN, CDR2 SYDVKM, per germline. V gave up 3 bases and J gave up 5 bases, with 16 bases separating them. CDR3 nucleotides: TGTGCCAGCAGTTTTGGGCGGGTGAAGGGTACCGGGGAGCTGTTTTTT. This sequence encodes CASSFGRVKGTGELFF. The entire variable domain, with the rest obtained from reference TRBV28 and TRBJ2-2, is as follows: DVKVTQSSRYLVKRTGEKVFLECVQDMDHENMFWYRQDPGLGLRLIYFSYDVKMKEKGDIPEGYSVSREKKERFSLILESASTNQTSMYLCASSFGRVKGTGELFFGEGSRLTVL.

The V call is TRBV28, the J call TRBJ1-1; D may be TRBD1 (5 bases). Trimming shortened V by 2 bases and J by 0 bases, and 7 bases separated the two germline ends. The CDR3 sequence is 14 residues long. Germline V gives CDR1 MDHEN, CDR2 SYDVKM. CDR3 nucleotides: TGTGCCAGCAGTTTACGGGGGATGAACACTGAAGCTTTCTTT. It yields the protein CASSLRGMNTEAFF.

This chain joins TRBV10-3 and TRBJ1-1; possible D gene TRBD1, 6 bases. The CDR3 totals 13 residues. Trimming pared 7 bases from V and 4 bases from J, leaving 13 bases between. Looked up from germline, CDR1 is ENHRY and CDR2 is SYGVKD. The CDR3 DNA reads as TGTGCCATCAAATCAGGGGCGGCCACTGAAGCTTTCTTT. Translated, it gives CAIKSGAATEAFF.

As regards this clone: At one boundary the junction diverges from the germline segment, which might be a read error. V is TRBV27 and J is TRBJ2-1; D unclear. CDR1 MNHEY and CDR2 SMNVEV come from the germline V gene (reference sequence). This CDR3 is built from 15 residues. The CDR3 DNA reads TGTGCCAGCACCCTCGCAGGAATCTCCTCCAATGAGCAGTTCTTC. It is translated as CASTLAGISSNEQFF.

This clone was seen just once. The chain combines TRBV29-1 with TRBJ2-3; D gene ambiguous. Trimming left V 8 bases short and J 5 bases short, with 17 bases between. The length of the CDR3 is 13 residues. CDR1 and CDR2 from the germline V gene are SQVTM and ANQGSEA. The CDR3 nucleotides are TGCAGCACTACGGTAGGGTCAGGAGATACGCAGTATTTT. Translating it yields CSTTVGSGDTQYF.

This sequence joins TRBV9 and TRBJ2-3; D remains ambiguous. V was pared by 2 bases and J by 0 bases, with 7 bases between. The CDR3 extends over 14 amino acids. From germline, CDR1 is SGDLS and CDR2 YYNGEE. This CDR3 reads CASSVRRSTDTQYF. Here the CDR3 DNA reads TGTGCCAGCAGCGTTCGACGTAGCACAGATACGCAGTATTTT.

The chain couples TRBV4-1 to TRBJ1-6; D uncertain. The CDR3 is made up of 16 amino acids. The germline V gene encodes CDR1 MGHRA and CDR2 YSYEKL. The ends were cut back, 3 bases at V and 0 bases at J, with 9 bases in the middle. In nucleotides, the CDR3 is TGCGCCAGCAGCCAGGAAGGGCACTCCTATAATTCACCCCTCCACTTT. Its translation: CASSQEGHSYNSPLHF.

This chain connects TRBV29-1 to TRBJ2-2; tentative D call: TRBD2 (5 bases). CDR3 length: 16 amino acids. The V and J ends lost 6 bases and 3 bases respectively, with 20 bases between them. Germline loops: CDR1 SQVTM, CDR2 ANQGSEA. This CDR3 is CSVLTIGKSDTGELFF. DNA of the CDR3: TGCAGCGTATTAACCATCGGGAAGTCGGACACCGGGGAGCTGTTTTTT.

The chain links TRBV6-1 to TRBJ2-3; a weak D match, TRBD2 (5 bases). The CDR3 runs to 11 residues. V lost 2 bases to trimming and J lost 9 bases, with 6 bases between them. Germline loops: CDR1 MNHNS, CDR2 SASEGT. The DNA for the CDR3 is TGTGCCAGCAGTGAACCGGGAACGCAGTATTTT. It encodes CASSEPGTQYF.

This clone was seen a single time. The chain uses TRBV4-2 and TRBJ2-1; a possible D gene is TRBD2 (7 bases). Germline assignment: CDR1 LGHNA and CDR2 YNFKEQ. Trimming shortened V by 2 bases and J by 3 bases, and 14 bases separated the two germline ends. The CDR3 length is 16 residues. The CDR3 nucleotides are TGTGCCAGCAGCCAAAGCCCAGGGGAGGGCTACAATGAGCAGTTCTTC. As protein: CASSQSPGEGYNEQFF.

This chain uses TRBV6-6 with TRBJ1-6; 11 nucleotides align to TRBD1. Per germline, CDR1 MNHNY and CDR2 SVGAGI (reference sequence). CDR3 length equals 18 residues. V lost 5 bases and J lost 7; bases outside the gene matches: 13. CDR3 coding DNA: TGTGCCAGCAGTCCCAGGACAGGGGGCCTGATACTAAATTCACCCCTCCACTTT. It specifies CASSPRTGGLILNSPLHF.